The rows below give T cell receptor beta chains drawn from one sample of a study of cytomegalovirus exposure and HLA in healthy donors. Clones were read by immunoSEQ multiplex PCR, and TCRdb kept only the in-frame ones, dropping some. Of some 45,000 clones listed, about 90% are singletons. Sequencing was performed on PBMCs. The receptors stem from a woman aged 35 to 49 in good health and CMV-seropositive. Both conserved end residues are trimmed from each CDR3. The order of the fields is V gene, J gene, CDR3 protein.

V gene: TRBV18; J gene: TRBJ2-1; CDR3 protein: ASSPDLYGGNEQF
V gene: TRBV6-1; J gene: TRBJ1-4; CDR3 protein: ASSELDGTGGEKLF
V gene: TRBV19; J gene: TRBJ1-2; CDR3 protein: ASSIAGGNYGYT
V gene: TRBV6-5; J gene: TRBJ1-4; CDR3 protein: ASSYSRVTNEKLF
V gene: TRBV28; J gene: TRBJ2-5; CDR3 protein: ASGIPGLAEETQY
V gene: TRBV6-6; J gene: TRBJ2-2; CDR3 protein: ASSFGGGGNTGELF
V gene: TRBV4-2; J gene: TRBJ2-2; CDR3 protein: ASSQVGRYTTGELF
V gene: TRBV25-1; J gene: TRBJ2-1; CDR3 protein: ASTNVGGDRSYNEQF
V gene: TRBV28; J gene: TRBJ1-4; CDR3 protein: ASSLPDRGRGKLF
V gene: TRBV19; J gene: TRBJ1-5; CDR3 protein: ASSIWGPNQPQH
V gene: TRBV25-1; J gene: TRBJ1-6; CDR3 protein: ASSEYGAYNSPLH
V gene: TRBV13; J gene: TRBJ2-4; CDR3 protein: ASKRGPLAKNIQY
V gene: TRBV2; J gene: TRBJ1-1; CDR3 protein: ASSEAMRNTEAF
V gene: TRBV2; J gene: TRBJ1-6; CDR3 protein: ASTGGRSNSPLH
V gene: TRBV20-1; J gene: TRBJ2-7; CDR3 protein: SGQGRNEQY
V gene: TRBV5-1; J gene: TRBJ2-2; CDR3 protein: ASTSRGGNTGELF
V gene: TRBV5-6; J gene: TRBJ2-7; CDR3 protein: ASSLYLKAGGEQY
V gene: TRBV19; J gene: TRBJ1-2; CDR3 protein: ASRPDRGRGYT
V gene: TRBV28; J gene: TRBJ1-5; CDR3 protein: ASTLTGTGNQPQH
V gene: TRBV9; J gene: TRBJ1-4; CDR3 protein: ASSVAPRNTGDEKLF